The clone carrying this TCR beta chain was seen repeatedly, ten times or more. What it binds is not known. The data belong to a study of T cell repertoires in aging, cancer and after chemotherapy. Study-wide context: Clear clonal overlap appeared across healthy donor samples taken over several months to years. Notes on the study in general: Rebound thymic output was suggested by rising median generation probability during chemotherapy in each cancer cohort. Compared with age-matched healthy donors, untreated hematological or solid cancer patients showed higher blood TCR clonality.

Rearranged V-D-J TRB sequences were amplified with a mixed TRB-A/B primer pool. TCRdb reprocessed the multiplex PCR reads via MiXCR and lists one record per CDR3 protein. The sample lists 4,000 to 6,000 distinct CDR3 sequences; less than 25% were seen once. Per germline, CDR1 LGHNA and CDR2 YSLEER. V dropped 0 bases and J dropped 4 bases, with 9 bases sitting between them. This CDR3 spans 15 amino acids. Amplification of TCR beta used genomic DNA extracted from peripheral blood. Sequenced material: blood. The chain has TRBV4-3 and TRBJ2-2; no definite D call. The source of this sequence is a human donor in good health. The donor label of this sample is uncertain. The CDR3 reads CASSQDRGPTGELFF. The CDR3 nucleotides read TGCGCCAGCAGCCAAGATCGAGGTCCCACCGGGGAGCTGTTTTTT.